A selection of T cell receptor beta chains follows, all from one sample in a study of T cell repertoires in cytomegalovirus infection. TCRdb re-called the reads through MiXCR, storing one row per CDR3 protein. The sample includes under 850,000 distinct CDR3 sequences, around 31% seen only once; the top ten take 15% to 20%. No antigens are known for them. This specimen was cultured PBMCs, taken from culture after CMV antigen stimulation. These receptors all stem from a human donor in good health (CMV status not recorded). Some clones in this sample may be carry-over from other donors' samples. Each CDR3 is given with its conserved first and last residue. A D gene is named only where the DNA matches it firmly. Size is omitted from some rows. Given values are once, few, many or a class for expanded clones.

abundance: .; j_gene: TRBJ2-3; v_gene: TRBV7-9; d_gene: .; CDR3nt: TGTGCCAGCAGTAATACCCGGACCCAGGAGGGAGATACGCAGTATTTT; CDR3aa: CASSNTRTQEGDTQYF
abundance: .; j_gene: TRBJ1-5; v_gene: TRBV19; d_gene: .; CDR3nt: TGTGCCAGTAACCCCTACAGACAGGCCAATCAGCCCCAGCATTTT; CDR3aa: CASNPYRQANQPQHF
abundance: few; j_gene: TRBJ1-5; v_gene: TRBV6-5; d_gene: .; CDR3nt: TGTGCCAGCAGTCGGACGGGGAGCCAGCCCCAGCATTTT; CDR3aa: CASSRTGSQPQHF
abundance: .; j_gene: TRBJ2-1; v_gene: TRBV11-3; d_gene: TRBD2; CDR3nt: TGTGCCAGCAGCGTTAGCGGGGGGGCCTTTGAGCAGTTCTTC; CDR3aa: CASSVSGGAFEQFF
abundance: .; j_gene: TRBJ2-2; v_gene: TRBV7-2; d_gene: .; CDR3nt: TGTGCCAGCAGCTTAGTGGAGGAGCTGTTTTTT; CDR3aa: CASSLVEELFF
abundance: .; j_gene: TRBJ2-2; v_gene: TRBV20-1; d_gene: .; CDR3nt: TGCAGTGCCAAGAAATCCGCGTCAGGGCACGGGGAGCTGTTTTTT; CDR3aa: CSAKKSASGHGELFF
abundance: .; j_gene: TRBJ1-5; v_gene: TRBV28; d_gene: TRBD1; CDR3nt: TGTGCCAGCCTCGGGACAGGGGGAGGATATAGCAATCAGCCCCAGCATTTT; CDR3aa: CASLGTGGGYSNQPQHF
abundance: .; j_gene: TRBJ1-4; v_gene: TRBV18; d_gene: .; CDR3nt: TGTGCCAGCTCAATCGGACTCACGGTGGATGGTGAAAAACTGTTTTTT; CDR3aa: CASSIGLTVDGEKLFF
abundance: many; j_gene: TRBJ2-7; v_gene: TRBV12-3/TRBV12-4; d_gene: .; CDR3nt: TGTGCCAGCAGTTTGAACAGGGGGGGCGAGCAGTACTTC; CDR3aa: CASSLNRGGEQYF
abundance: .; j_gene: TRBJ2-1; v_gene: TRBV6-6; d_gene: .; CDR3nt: TGTGCCAGCAGTCAACGTCATCTGGTTCCCGTGCCGAATGAGCAGTTCTTC; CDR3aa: CASSQRHLVPVPNEQFF
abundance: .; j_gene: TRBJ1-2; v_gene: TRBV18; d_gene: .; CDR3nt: TGTGCCAGCTCACCACTTTTGGGGGACGATGGCTACACCTTC; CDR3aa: CASSPLLGDDGYTF
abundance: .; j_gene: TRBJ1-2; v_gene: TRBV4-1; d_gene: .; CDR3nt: TGCGCCAGCAGCCAAGATCGGATAGGGGCCAACTATGGCTACACCTTC; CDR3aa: CASSQDRIGANYGYTF
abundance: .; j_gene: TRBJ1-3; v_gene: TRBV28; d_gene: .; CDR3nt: TGTGCCGCCACCTCCTATACCCACACCATATATTTT; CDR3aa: CAATSYTHTIYF
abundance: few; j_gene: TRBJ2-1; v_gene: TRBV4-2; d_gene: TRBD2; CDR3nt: TGTGCCAGCAGCCAATCCCTTCCCCTAGCGGACAATGAGCAGTTCTTC; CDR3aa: CASSQSLPLADNEQFF
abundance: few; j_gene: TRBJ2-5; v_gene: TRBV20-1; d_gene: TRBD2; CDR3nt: TGCAGTGCTAGACTAGCGGGGGGGCCTGGAGAGACCCAGTACTTC; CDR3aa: CSARLAGGPGETQYF
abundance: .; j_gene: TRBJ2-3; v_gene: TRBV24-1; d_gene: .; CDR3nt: TGTGCCACCAGTGATTCGAGGGGCCCCGCAGATACGCAGTATTTT; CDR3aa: CATSDSRGPADTQYF
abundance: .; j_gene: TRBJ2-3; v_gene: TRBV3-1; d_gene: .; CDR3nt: TGTGCCAGCAGCCCGAGTTTCGGTACGCAGTATTTT; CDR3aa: CASSPSFGTQYF
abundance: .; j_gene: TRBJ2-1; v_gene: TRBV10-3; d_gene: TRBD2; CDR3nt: TGTGCCATCAGTGAGTCAAAACTAGCGGGGGCGTCGGGTGAGCAGTTCTTC; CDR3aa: CAISESKLAGASGEQFF
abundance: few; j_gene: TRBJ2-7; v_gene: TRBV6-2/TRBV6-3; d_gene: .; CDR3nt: TGTGCCAGCAGTTACTCGAGGGGGAACGAGCAGTACTTC; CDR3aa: CASSYSRGNEQYF
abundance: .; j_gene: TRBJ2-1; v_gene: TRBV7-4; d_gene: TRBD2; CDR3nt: TGTGCCAGCAGCCCCCAGCGGGAGGGCCTGGGGGATGAGCAGTTCTTC; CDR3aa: CASSPQREGLGDEQFF
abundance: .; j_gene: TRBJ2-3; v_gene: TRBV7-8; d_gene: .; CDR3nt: TGTGCCAGCAGCGCTCATATCCTCTCGGGACATACGCAGTATTTT; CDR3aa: CASSAHILSGHTQYF
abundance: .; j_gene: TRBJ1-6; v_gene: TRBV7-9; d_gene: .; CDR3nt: TGTGCCAGCAGCGACGACCAGGGGTATAGCTCCTATAATTCACCCCTCCACTTT; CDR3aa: CASSDDQGYSSYNSPLHF
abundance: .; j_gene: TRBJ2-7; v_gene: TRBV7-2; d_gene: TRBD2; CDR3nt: TGTGCCAGCGGAGGACTAGCGGGAATTTTTGAGCAGTACTTC; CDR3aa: CASGGLAGIFEQYF
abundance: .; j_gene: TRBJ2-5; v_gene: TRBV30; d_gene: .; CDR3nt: TGTGCCTGGAGTCCGCGCTGGGGTTTGAGAGAGACCCAGTACTTC; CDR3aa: CAWSPRWGLRETQYF
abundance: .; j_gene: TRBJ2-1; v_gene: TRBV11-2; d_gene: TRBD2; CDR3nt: TGTGCCAGCAGCCCAACACTACTAGCGGGAGGGCACAATGAGCAGTTCTTC; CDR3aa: CASSPTLLAGGHNEQFF
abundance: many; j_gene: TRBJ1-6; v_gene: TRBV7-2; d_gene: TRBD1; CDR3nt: TGTGCCAGCAGCCCGGGACAGGGGAGTAATTCACCCCTCCACTTT; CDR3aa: CASSPGQGSNSPLHF
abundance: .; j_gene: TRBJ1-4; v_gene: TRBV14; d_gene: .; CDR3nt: TGTGCCAGCAGCCAAGAAGGACAGCCGATAAATGAAAAACTGTTTTTT; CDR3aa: CASSQEGQPINEKLFF
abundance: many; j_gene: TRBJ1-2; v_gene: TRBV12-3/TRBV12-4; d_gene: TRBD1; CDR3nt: TGTGCCAGCAGTGGGACAGGGGATGGCTACACCTTC; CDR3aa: CASSGTGDGYTF
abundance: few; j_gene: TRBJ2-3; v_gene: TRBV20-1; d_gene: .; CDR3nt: TGCAGTGCTAGTGGGCTAGTGGGAACAGATACGCAGTATTTT; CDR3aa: CSASGLVGTDTQYF
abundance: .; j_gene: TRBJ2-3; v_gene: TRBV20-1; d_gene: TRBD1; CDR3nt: TGCAGTGCTTTGACAGGGGAGGTGGGCACAGATACGCAGTATTTT; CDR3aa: CSALTGEVGTDTQYF
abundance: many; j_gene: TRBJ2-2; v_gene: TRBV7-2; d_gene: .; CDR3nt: TGTGCCAGCAGCTCCGGACCTAACACCGGGGAGCTGTTTTTT; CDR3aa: CASSSGPNTGELFF
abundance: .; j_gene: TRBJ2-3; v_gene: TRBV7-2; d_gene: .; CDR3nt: TGTGCCAGCAGCGGCGGCTGGGGAGATACGCAGTATTTT; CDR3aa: CASSGGWGDTQYF
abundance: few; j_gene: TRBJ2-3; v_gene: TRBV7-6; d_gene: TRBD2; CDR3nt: TGTGCCAGCAGCTTAGGACTAGCGGGGAGTACGCAGTATTTT; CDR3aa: CASSLGLAGSTQYF
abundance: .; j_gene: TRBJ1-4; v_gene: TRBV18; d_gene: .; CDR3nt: TGTGCCAGCACAGGCACTCTCGATGAAAAACTGTTTTTT; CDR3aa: CASTGTLDEKLFF
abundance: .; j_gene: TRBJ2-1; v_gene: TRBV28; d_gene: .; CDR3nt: TGTGCAGCGGGCATACCCTACAATGAGCAGTTCTTC; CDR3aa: CAAGIPYNEQFF
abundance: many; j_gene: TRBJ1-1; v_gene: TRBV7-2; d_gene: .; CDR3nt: TGTGCCAGCAGCCCCCTACTTCTCCGGGCTTTCTTT; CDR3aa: CASSPLLLRAFF
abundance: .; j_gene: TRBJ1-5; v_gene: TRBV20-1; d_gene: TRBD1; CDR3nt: TGCAGTGCTAGTTTCCCGGGACAGGGGATCAATCAGCCCCAGCATTTT; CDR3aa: CSASFPGQGINQPQHF
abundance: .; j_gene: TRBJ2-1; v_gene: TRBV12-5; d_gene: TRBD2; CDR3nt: TGTGCTAGTGGACACGGGGGGGGCGGGGGAAGGTATGAGCAGTTCTTC; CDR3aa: CASGHGGGGGRYEQFF
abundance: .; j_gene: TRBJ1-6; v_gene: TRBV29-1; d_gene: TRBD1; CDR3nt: TGCAGCGTTAAACCCGGGACAGGGGATTCACCCCTCCACTTT; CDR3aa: CSVKPGTGDSPLHF
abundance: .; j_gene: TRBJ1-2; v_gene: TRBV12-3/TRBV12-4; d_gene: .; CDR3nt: TGTGCCAGCACCCACAGGGTTGCCTATGGCTACACCTTC; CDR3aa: CASTHRVAYGYTF
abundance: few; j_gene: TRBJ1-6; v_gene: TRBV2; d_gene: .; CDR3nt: TGTGCCAGCCTCGAGGGAAATTCACCCCTCCACTTT; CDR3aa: CASLEGNSPLHF
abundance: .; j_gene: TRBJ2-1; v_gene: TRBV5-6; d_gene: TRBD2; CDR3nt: TGTGCCAGCAGCTCGACTAGCGGCCGAGCTCTCTCCTACAATGAGCAGTTCTTC; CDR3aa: CASSSTSGRALSYNEQFF
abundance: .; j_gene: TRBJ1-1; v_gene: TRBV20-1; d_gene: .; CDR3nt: TGCAGTGCTAGAGATCCTGGCAGTGGCACTGAAGCTTTCTTT; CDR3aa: CSARDPGSGTEAFF
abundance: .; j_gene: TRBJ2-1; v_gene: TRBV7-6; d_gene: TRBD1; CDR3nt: TGTGCCAGCAGCCCCGGGACAGGGATTGGCAATGAGCAGTTCTTC; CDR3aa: CASSPGTGIGNEQFF
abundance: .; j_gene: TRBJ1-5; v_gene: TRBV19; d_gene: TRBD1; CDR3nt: TGTGCCAGTAGTACTCCGGGACAGGGGTTTAGCAATCAGCCCCAGCATTTT; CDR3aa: CASSTPGQGFSNQPQHF
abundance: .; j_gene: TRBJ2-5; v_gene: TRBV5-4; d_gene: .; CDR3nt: TGTGCCAGCAGCCGGGGGCAGGATCGGGAGACCCAGTACTTC; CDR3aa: CASSRGQDRETQYF
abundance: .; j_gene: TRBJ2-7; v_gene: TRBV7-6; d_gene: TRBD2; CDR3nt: TGTGCCAGCAGCTTATCTGCGGGGCGGGGGTACGAGCAGTACTTC; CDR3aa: CASSLSAGRGYEQYF
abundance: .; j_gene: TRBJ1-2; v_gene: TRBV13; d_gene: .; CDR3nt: TGTGCCAGCAGCTTAGTCGGGACCGGCTACACCTTC; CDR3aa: CASSLVGTGYTF